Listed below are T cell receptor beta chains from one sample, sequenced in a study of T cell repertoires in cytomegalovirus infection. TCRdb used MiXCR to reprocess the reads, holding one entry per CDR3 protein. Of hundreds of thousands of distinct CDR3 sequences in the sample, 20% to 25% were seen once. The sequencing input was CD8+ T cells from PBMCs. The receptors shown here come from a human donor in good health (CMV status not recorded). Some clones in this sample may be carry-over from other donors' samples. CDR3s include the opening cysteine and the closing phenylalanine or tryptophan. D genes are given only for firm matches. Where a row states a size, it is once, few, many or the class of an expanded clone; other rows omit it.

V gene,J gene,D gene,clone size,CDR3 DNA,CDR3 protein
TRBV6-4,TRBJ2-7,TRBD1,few,TGTGCCAGCAGTTACTCTTCCGGGACAGGGGGTGAGCAGTACTTC,CASSYSSGTGGEQYF
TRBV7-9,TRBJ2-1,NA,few,TGTGCCAGCAGGGACCAGGGACGGCTCTCCTACAATGAGCAGTTCTTC,CASRDQGRLSYNEQFF
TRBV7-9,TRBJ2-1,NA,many,TGTGCCAGCAGCTTAGTTGGGGGGTACAATGAGCAGTTCTTC,CASSLVGGYNEQFF
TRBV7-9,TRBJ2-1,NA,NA,TGTGCCAGCAGCTCCGGGGCACGTCCCAATGAGCAGTTCTTC,CASSSGARPNEQFF
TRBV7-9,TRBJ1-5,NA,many,TGTGCCAGCAGCTTTGTTGGAGGAGGATCCCATCAGCCCCAGCATTTT,CASSFVGGGSHQPQHF
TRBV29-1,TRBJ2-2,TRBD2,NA,TGCAGCTTCCGGACTAGCCCCGGGGAGCTGTTTTTT,CSFRTSPGELFF
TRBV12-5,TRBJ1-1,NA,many,TGTGCTAGTGGTAAATGGGGGGGCGGCGAAGCTTTCTTT,CASGKWGGGEAFF
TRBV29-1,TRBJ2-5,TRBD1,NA,TGCAGCGTGGATTCCGGGACAGGTTACCAAGAGACCCAGTACTTC,CSVDSGTGYQETQYF
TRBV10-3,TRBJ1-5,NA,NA,TGTGCCATCAGTGATGGCAACAATCAGCCCCAGCATTTT,CAISDGNNQPQHF
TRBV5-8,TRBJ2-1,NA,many,TGTGCCAGCATAGACGGGACCCGGGTGATTAATGAGCAGTTCTTC,CASIDGTRVINEQFF
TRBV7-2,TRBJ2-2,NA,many,TGTGCCAGCAGCTCGAACACCGGGGAGCTGTTTTTT,CASSSNTGELFF
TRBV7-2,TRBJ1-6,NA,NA,TGTGCCAGCAGCCTAGAAGTAATCCCGGGGAATTTACCCCTCCACTTT,CASSLEVIPGNLPLHF
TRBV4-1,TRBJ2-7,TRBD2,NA,TGTGCCAGCAGCCAAGCGGGGGGCCGGGACGAGCAGTACTTC,CASSQAGGRDEQYF
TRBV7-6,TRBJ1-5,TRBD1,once,TGTGCCAGCAGCTTAGCGGGACCGGGACAGGGCCCCTCTAGCAATCAGCCCCAGCATTTT,CASSLAGPGQGPSSNQPQHF
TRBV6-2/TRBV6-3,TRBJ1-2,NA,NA,TGTGCCAGCAGTTACTCCGAGAAGCCAAACTATGGCTACACCTTC,CASSYSEKPNYGYTF
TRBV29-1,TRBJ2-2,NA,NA,TGCAGCGTTCTGCCACCGAACACCGGGGAGCTGTTTTTT,CSVLPPNTGELFF
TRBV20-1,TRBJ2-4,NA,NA,TGCAGTGCTAGAGTGTTCGGAAAAGACATAGCCAAAAACATTCAGTACTTC,CSARVFGKDIAKNIQYF
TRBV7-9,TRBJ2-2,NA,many,TGTGCCAGCAGCTTAGCCTCATGGGTGGCCACCGGGGAGCTGTTTTTT,CASSLASWVATGELFF
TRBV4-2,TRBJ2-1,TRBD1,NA,TGTGCCAGCAGCCCCCCCGGGACAGGGTACCTTGAGCAGTTCTTC,CASSPPGTGYLEQFF
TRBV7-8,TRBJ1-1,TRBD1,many,TGTGCCAGCAGCCGGCACAGGGGTCGGGACACTGAAGCTTTCTTT,CASSRHRGRDTEAFF
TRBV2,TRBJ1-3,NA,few,TGTGCCAGCGGAGGGAGCTCTGGAAACACCATATATTTT,CASGGSSGNTIYF
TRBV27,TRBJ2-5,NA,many,TGTGCCAGCAGTCCCAAACGAACAACCCCGGCAGAGACCCAGTACTTC,CASSPKRTTPAETQYF
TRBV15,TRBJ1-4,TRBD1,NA,TGTGCCACCAGCAGAGAGACAGGGAAGAATGAAAAACTGTTTTTT,CATSRETGKNEKLFF
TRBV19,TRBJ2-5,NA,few,TGTGCCAGCTGTGACGGACTGGCGGTCCAAAGGGAGACCCAGTACTTC,CASCDGLAVQRETQYF
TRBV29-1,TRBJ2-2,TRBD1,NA,TGCAGCGTTGAGGGGTTTCAGGGGGAAGCGGACACCGGGGAGCTGTTTTTT,CSVEGFQGEADTGELFF
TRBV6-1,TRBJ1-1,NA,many,TGTGCCAGCAGTGCCGGGAACACTGAAGCTTTCTTT,CASSAGNTEAFF
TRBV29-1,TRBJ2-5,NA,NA,TGCAGCGCGGGCAGGGAAGGGCCCCAAGAGACCCAGTACTTC,CSAGREGPQETQYF
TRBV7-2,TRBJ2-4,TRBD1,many,TGTGCCAGCAGCTATAACTCAAGACAGGGGCCCCGCCAAAACATTCAGTACTTC,CASSYNSRQGPRQNIQYF
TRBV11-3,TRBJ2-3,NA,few,TGTGCCAGCAGCGCCCGGGACGGAACCACTAGCACAGATACGCAGTATTTT,CASSARDGTTSTDTQYF
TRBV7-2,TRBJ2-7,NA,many,TGTGCCAGCAGCTACGTCTACGAGCAGTACTTC,CASSYVYEQYF
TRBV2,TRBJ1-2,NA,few,TGTGCCAGCAGTCGTTGGACAGATAACTATGGCTACACCTTC,CASSRWTDNYGYTF
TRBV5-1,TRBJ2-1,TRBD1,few,TGCGCCAGCAGCTTAAGGGGACAGGGGGGGTACAATGAGCAGTTCTTC,CASSLRGQGGYNEQFF
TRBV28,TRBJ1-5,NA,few,TGTGCCAGCAGTTTATTGTCAGAGGGCTGGAATCAGCCCCAGCATTTT,CASSLLSEGWNQPQHF